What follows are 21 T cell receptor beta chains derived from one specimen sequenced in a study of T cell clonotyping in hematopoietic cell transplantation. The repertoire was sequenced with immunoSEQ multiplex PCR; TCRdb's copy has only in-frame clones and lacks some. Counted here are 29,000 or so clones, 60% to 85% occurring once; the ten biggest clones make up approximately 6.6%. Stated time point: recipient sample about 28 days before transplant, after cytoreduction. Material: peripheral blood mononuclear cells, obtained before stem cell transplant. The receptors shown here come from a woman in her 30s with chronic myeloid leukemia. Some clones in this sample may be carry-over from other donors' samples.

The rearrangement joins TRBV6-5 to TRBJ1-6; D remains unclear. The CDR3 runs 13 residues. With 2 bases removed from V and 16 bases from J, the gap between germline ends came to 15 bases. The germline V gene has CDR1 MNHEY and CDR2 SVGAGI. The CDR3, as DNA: TGTGCCAGCAGTTACGACGCACGTCAAAATCTCCACTTT. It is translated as CASSYDARQNLHF.

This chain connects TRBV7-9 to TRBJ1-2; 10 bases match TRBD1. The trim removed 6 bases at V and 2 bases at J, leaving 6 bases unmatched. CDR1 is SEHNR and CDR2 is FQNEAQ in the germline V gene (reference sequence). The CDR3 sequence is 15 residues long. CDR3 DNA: TGTGCCAGCAGGATCCGGGACAGGGGAAACTATGGCTACACCTTC. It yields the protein CASRIRDRGNYGYTF.

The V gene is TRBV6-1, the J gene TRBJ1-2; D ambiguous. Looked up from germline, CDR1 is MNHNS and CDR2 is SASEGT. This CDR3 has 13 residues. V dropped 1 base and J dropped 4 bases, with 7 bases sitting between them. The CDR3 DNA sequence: TGTGCCAGCAGTGAAGTGGCAGCCTATGGCTACACCTTC. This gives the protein CASSEVAAYGYTF.

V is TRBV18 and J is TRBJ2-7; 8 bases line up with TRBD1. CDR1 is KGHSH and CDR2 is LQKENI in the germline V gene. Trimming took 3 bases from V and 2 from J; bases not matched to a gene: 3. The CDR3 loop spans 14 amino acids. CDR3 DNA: TGTGCCAGCTCACCCGGGACAGGAGCCTACGAGCAGTACTTC. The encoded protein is CASSPGTGAYEQYF.

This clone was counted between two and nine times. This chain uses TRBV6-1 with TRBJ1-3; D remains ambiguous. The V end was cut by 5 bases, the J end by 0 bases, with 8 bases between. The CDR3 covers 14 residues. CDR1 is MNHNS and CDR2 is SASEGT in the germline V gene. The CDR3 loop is CASSKPYSGNTIYF. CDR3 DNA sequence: TGTGCCAGCAGTAAACCGTACTCTGGAAACACCATATATTTT.

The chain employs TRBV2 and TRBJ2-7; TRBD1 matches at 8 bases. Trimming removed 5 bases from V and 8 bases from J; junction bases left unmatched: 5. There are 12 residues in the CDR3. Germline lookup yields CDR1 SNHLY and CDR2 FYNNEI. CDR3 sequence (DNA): TGTGCCAGCAGTCAGGGGGCAAGAAAGCAGTACGTC. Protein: CASSQGARKQYV.

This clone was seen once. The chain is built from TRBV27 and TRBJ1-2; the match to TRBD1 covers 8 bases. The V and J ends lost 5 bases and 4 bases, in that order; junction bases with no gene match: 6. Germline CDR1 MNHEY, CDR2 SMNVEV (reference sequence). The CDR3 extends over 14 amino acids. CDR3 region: CASSRTGQVYGYTF. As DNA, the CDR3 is TGTGCCAGCAGTCGCACGGGACAGGTCTATGGCTACACCTTC.

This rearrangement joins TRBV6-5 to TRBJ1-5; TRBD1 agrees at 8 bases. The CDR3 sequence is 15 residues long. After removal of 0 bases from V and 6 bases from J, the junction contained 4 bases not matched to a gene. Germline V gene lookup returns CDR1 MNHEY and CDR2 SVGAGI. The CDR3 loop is CASSYSNRGGQPQHF. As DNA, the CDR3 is TGTGCCAGCAGTTACTCGAACAGGGGGGGTCAGCCCCAGCATTTT.

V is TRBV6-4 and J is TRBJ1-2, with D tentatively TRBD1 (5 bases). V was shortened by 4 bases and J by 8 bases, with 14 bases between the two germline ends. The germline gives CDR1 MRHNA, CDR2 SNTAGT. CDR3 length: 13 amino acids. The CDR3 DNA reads TGTGCCAGCAGTGGGGGGGATGGCCGAGGCTACACCTTC. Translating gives CASSGGDGRGYTF.

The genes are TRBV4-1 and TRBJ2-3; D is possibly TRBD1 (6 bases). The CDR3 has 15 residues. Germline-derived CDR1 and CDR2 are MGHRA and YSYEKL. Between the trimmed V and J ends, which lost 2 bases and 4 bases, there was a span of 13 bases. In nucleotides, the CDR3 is TGCGCCAGCAGCCAACAAGACAGGCTCGCAGATACGCAGTATTTT. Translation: CASSQQDRLADTQYF.

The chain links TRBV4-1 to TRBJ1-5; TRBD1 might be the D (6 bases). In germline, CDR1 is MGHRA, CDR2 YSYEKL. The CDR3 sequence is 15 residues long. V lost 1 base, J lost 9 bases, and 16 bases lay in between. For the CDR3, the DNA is TGCGCCAGCAGCCAAGGACAGGAACTATCGGGGCCCCAGCATTTT. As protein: CASSQGQELSGPQHF.

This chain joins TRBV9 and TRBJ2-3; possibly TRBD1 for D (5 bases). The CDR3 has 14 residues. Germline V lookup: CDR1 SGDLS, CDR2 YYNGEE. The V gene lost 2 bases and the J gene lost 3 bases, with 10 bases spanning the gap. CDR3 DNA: TGTGCCAGCAGCGTTTCACAGGTGACAGATACGCAGTATTTT. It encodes CASSVSQVTDTQYF.

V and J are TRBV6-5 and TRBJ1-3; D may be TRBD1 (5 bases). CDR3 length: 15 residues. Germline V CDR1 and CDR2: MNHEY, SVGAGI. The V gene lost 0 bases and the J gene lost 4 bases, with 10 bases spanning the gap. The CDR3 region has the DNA TGTGCCAGCAGTTACTCTAGGACAACAGGAAACACCATATATTTT. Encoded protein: CASSYSRTTGNTIYF.

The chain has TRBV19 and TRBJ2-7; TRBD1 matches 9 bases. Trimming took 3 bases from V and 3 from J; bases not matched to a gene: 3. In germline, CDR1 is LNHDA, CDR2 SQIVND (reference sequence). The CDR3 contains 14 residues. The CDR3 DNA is TGTGCCAGTAGTATGACAGGGGGTGGCTACGAGCAGTACTTC. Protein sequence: CASSMTGGGYEQYF. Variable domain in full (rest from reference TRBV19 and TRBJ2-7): DGGITQSPKYLFRKEGQNVTLSCEQNLNHDAMYWYRQDPGQGLRLIYYSQIVNDFQKGDIAEGYSVSREKKESFPLTVTSAQKNPTAFYLCASSMTGGGYEQYFGPGTRLTVT.

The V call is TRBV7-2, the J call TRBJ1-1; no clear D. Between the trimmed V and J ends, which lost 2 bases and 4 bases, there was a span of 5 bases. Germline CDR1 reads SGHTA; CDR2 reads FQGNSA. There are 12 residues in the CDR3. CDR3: CASSLNPTEAFF. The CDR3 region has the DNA TGTGCCAGCAGCTTAAACCCCACTGAAGCTTTCTTT. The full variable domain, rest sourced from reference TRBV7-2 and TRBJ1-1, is GAGVSQSPSNKVTEKGKDVELRCDPISGHTALYWYRQSLGQGLEFLIYFQGNSAPDKSGLPSDRFSAERTGGSVSTLTIQRTQQEDSAVYLCASSLNPTEAFFGQGTRLTVV.

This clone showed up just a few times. The CDR3 DNA reads as TGCGCCAGCAGCCAAGTTACGGGACAGGGGTCACCCCTCCACTTT. Its protein is CASSQVTGQGSPLHF. V usage is TRBV4-1 and J usage is TRBJ1-6; 10 positions match TRBD1. The CDR3 length is 15 residues. Germline-derived CDR1 and CDR2 are MGHRA and YSYEKL. J was trimmed by 10 bases and V by 1 base; bases with no gene match: 4.

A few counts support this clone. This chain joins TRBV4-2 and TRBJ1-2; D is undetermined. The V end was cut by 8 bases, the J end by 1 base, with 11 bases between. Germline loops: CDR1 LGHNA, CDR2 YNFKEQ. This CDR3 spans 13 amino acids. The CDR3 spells CASFSRDNYGYTF. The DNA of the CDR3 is TGTGCCAGCTTCTCCCGGGATAACTATGGCTACACCTTC.

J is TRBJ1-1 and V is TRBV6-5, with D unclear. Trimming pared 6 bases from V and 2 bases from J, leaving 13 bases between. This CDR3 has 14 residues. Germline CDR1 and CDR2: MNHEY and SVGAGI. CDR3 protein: CASSPKAGNTEAFF. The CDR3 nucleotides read TGTGCCAGCAGCCCGAAGGCAGGTAACACTGAAGCTTTCTTT.

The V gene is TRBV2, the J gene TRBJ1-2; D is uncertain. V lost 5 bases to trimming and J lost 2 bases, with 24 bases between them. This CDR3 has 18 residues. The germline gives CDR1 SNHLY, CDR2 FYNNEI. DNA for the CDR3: TGTGCCAGCAGTACCACCGCCAGTACTCGCGGGTCCAACTATGGCTACACCTTC. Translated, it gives CASSTTASTRGSNYGYTF. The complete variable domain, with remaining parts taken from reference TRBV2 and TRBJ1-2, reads EPEVTQTPSHQVTQMGQEVILRCVPISNHLYFYWYRQILGQKVEFLVSFYNNEISEKSEIFDDQFSVERPDGSNFTLKIRSTKLEDSAMYFCASSTTASTRGSNYGYTFGSGTRLTVV.

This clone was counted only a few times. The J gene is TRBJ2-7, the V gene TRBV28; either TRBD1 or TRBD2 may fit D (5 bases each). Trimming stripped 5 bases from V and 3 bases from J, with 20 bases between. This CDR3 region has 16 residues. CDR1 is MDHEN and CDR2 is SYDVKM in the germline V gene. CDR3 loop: CASSPPGTGFHYEQYF. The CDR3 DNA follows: TGTGCCAGCAGTCCCCCTGGGACGGGTTTTCACTACGAGCAGTACTTC.

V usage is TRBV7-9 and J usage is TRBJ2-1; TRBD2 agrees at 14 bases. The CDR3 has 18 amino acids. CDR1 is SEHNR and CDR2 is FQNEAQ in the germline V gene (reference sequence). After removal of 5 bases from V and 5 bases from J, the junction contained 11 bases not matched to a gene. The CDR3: CASSDWTSGGRRNNEQFF. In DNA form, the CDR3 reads TGTGCCAGCAGCGATTGGACTAGCGGGGGGCGAAGAAACAATGAGCAGTTCTTC.